The 24 T cell receptor beta chains below were found in one sample sequenced in a study of a mutant IDH1 vaccine in newly diagnosed glioma. Time point of the sample: baseline, week 1 (first vaccination visit). Treatment reported: pre-vaccination baseline after standard-of-care therapy. Profiling relied on immunoSEQ multiplex PCR, and the TCRdb table lists in-frame clones only, not all of them. Found here are roughly 38,000 clones, 80% to 95% of them singletons; the top ten hold over 15%. This specimen consisted of PBMCs, obtained from a glioma patient treated with radiotherapy, temozolomide or both. Every receptor here comes from a man between 18 and 35 years old with glioma.

CDR3 coding DNA: TGTGCCAGCAGTGTGGCAGGGGGGTACGAGCAGTACTTC. Its protein product is CASSVAGGYEQYF. The chain carries TRBV6-1 and TRBJ2-7; D is possibly TRBD1 (7 bases). Looked up from germline, CDR1 is MNHNS and CDR2 is SASEGT. CDR3 length: 13 amino acids. V gave up 4 bases and J gave up 4 bases, with 11 bases separating them.

This chain uses TRBV5-4 with TRBJ1-3; D gene uncertain. Per germline, CDR1 SGHNT and CDR2 YYREEE (reference sequence). The CDR3 loop spans 16 amino acids. V gave up 0 bases and J gave up 4 bases, with 14 bases separating them. Written as DNA, the CDR3 is TGTGCCAGCAGCTTGGAGAGGGCCGCGGGGGGAAACACCATATATTTT. Translated, it gives CASSLERAAGGNTIYF.

The chain uses TRBV28 and TRBJ1-2; TRBD1 aligns across 8 bases. With V trimmed by 7 bases and J by 4 bases, 5 bases remained unmatched. The germline gives CDR1 MDHEN, CDR2 SYDVKM. CDR3 length: 13 residues. CDR3 protein: CASTGGQGYGYTF. The CDR3 bases are TGTGCCAGCACCGGAGGACAGGGCTATGGCTACACCTTC.

The J gene is TRBJ2-3, the V gene TRBV5-1; 7 nucleotides match TRBD2. CDR1 is SGHRS, CDR2 YFSETQ, per germline. The V and J ends lost 4 bases and 0 bases, in that order; junction bases with no gene match: 17. This CDR3 is built from 19 residues. This CDR3 reads CASSTSPLRELASTDTQYF. The CDR3 nucleotides are TGCGCCAGCAGCACCTCCCCTTTGCGGGAGTTAGCTAGCACAGATACGCAGTATTTT. The full variable domain, its missing parts supplied by reference TRBV5-1 and TRBJ2-3, is KAGVTQTPRYLIKTRGQQVTLSCSPISGHRSVSWYQQTPGQGLQFLFEYFSETQRNKGNFPGRFSGRQFSNSRSEMNVSTLELGDSALYLCASSTSPLRELASTDTQYFGPGTRLTVL.

The chain has TRBV9 and TRBJ1-1; the D is unclear. Deletions cut 0 bases from V and 4 bases from J, with 7 bases between. The CDR3 runs to 13 residues. Germline lookup yields CDR1 SGDLS and CDR2 YYNGEE. The CDR3 nucleotides read TGTGCCAGCAGCGTAGCTACCTTCACTGAAGCTTTCTTT. Translated: CASSVATFTEAFF.

The CDR3 DNA reads as TGCGCCAGCAGCGAAGGGACTAGCGGGAGTGTGGGCACCGGGGAGCTGTTTTTT. Translated: CASSEGTSGSVGTGELFF. J is TRBJ2-2 and V is TRBV10-1; 14 bases are a match to TRBD2. There are 18 residues in the CDR3. V lost 6 bases, J lost 4 bases, and 10 bases stayed unmatched. Germline CDR1 is WNHNN and CDR2 is SYGVQD (reference sequence).

The genes are TRBV5-1 and TRBJ2-7, with a weak D call TRBD2 (6 bases). The CDR3 spans 13 residues. In germline, CDR1 is SGHRS, CDR2 YFSETQ. The V gene lost 1 base and the J gene lost 4 bases, with 9 bases spanning the gap. CDR3: CASSLSAGYEQYF. For the CDR3, the DNA is TGCGCCAGCAGCTTGTCGGCGGGATACGAGCAGTACTTC.

The genes are TRBV9 and TRBJ2-5; TRBD2 matches 9 bases. Germline CDR1 SGDLS, CDR2 YYNGEE. The CDR3 consists of 15 residues. The V and J ends lost 2 bases and 5 bases, in that order; junction bases with no gene match: 7. Here the CDR3 reads CASSVAAGGRETQYF. CDR3 DNA: TGTGCCAGCAGCGTGGCCGCGGGAGGGCGGGAGACCCAGTACTTC. Combining the CDR3 with reference TRBV9 and TRBJ2-5 gives the whole variable domain DSGVTQTPKHLITATGQRVTLRCSPRSGDLSVYWYQQSLDQGLQFLIQYYNGEERAKGNILERFSAQQFPDLHSELNLSSLELGDSALYFCASSVAAGGRETQYFGPGTRLLVL.

In regard to this clone: The same CDR3 also results from other DNA sequences found in this sample. The CDR3 nucleotides read TGTGCCAGCAGAGACAGACTTCAAGAGACCCAGTACTTC. It is translated as CASRDRLQETQYF. V gene TRBV27 combines with J gene TRBJ2-5; possibly TRBD1 for D (5 bases). Trimming removed 6 bases from V and 2 bases from J, with 10 bases in between. CDR1 MNHEY and CDR2 SMNVEV come from the germline V gene (reference sequence). The CDR3 sequence is 13 residues long.

This chain links TRBV9 with TRBJ2-1, with a tentative D call TRBD2 (6 bases). V lost 0 bases, J lost 2 bases, and 9 bases lay in between. CDR3 length: 15 residues. Per the germline V gene, CDR1 is SGDLS and CDR2 is YYNGEE. The CDR3 loop is CASSVAGEAYNEQFF. The CDR3 DNA follows: TGTGCCAGCAGCGTAGCGGGAGAGGCCTACAATGAGCAGTTCTTC.

This clone occurred once. This rearrangement joins TRBV5-1 to TRBJ1-1, with D unclear. Trimming took 1 base from V and 0 from J, leaving 13 bases between them. In germline, CDR1 is SGHRS, CDR2 YFSETQ. CDR3 size: 16 residues. In DNA, the CDR3 is TGCGCCAGCAGCTTGTACGGGGATTCGATGAACACTGAAGCTTTCTTT. Amino acid sequence: CASSLYGDSMNTEAFF.

This chain joins TRBV11-2 and TRBJ1-1, with a possible D match to TRBD1 (6 bases). Trimming pared 6 bases from V and 1 base from J, leaving 12 bases between. The germline V gene encodes CDR1 SGHAT and CDR2 FQNNGV. This CDR3 spans 14 amino acids. This CDR3 is CASRMRGGNTEAFF. CDR3 sequence (DNA): TGTGCCAGCAGGATGAGGGGGGGGAACACTGAAGCTTTCTTT.

V and J are TRBV19 and TRBJ2-5; weak D call: TRBD2 (5 bases). Germline CDR1 LNHDA, CDR2 SQIVND (reference sequence). Trimming took 3 bases from V and 7 from J, leaving 12 bases between them. The CDR3 extends over 13 amino acids. The CDR3: CASSMGVSGTQYF. The CDR3, as DNA: TGTGCCAGTAGTATGGGAGTTTCGGGGACCCAGTACTTC.

The genes are TRBV5-4 and TRBJ2-7, with D perhaps given as TRBD1 or TRBD2 (5 bases each). This CDR3 region has 13 residues. The V gene lost 0 bases and the J gene lost 3 bases, with 7 bases spanning the gap. Germline CDR1 is SGHNT and CDR2 is YYREEE (reference sequence). CDR3 DNA: TGTGCCAGCAGCTTGGGGGACGGCTACGAGCAGTACTTC. Amino acid sequence: CASSLGDGYEQYF.

On this clone: A read error may account for a junction end that differs from germline. The CDR3 DNA reads TGTGCCAGCAGTCTATCGTCCGGGGGCCCGAACACTGAAGCTTTCTTT. This translates into CASSLSSGGPNTEAFF. The rearrangement links TRBV27 to TRBJ1-1; D possibly corresponds to TRBD1 (6 bases). The CDR3 has 16 residues. Per the germline V gene, CDR1 is MNHEY and CDR2 is SMNVEV (reference sequence).

V is TRBV6-6 and J is TRBJ2-6; 8 bases match TRBD1. Germline values: CDR1 MNHNY, CDR2 SVGAGI (reference sequence). This CDR3 has 15 amino acids. V was clipped by 8 bases and J by 0 bases; unmatched bases: 3. The CDR3 DNA reads as TGTGCCAGCCGGGACAGGAACTCTGGGGCCAACGTCCTGACTTTC. Protein: CASRDRNSGANVLTF.

The chain links TRBV11-2 to TRBJ1-5, with 10 bases matching TRBD1. Germline CDR1 SGHAT, CDR2 FQNNGV. Unmatched junction bases numbered 7, after V lost 1 base and J lost 4 bases. This CDR3 is built from 17 residues. CDR3 in amino acids: CASSLGGPGQGNQPQHF. In DNA, the CDR3 is TGTGCCAGCAGCTTAGGGGGTCCGGGACAGGGGAATCAGCCCCAGCATTTT.

V is TRBV4-2 and J is TRBJ2-7, with TRBD1 matching 8 bases. Germline V CDR1 and CDR2: LGHNA, YNFKEQ. The CDR3 runs to 15 residues. V was clipped by 0 bases and J by 1 base; unmatched bases: 2. The CDR3 is CASSQEQGGSYEQYF. CDR3 coding DNA: TGTGCCAGCAGCCAAGAACAGGGGGGTTCCTACGAGCAGTACTTC.

This chain joins TRBV6-5 and TRBJ2-2, with D hard to call. Germline CDR1 MNHEY, CDR2 SVGAGI. The CDR3 totals 14 residues. V shed 0 bases and J shed 4 bases, with 6 bases lying between them. CDR3 in amino acids: CASSYSVITGELFF. The CDR3 region has the DNA TGTGCCAGCAGTTACTCGGTCATCACCGGGGAGCTGTTTTTT.

The genes are TRBV5-4 and TRBJ2-5, with 9 bases lining up with TRBD1. There are 15 residues in the CDR3. V shed 4 bases and J 5 bases; nucleotides not matched to a gene: 9. Germline CDR1 and CDR2: SGHNT and YYREEE (reference sequence). CDR3: CASSPPGQGAETQYF. In DNA, the CDR3 is TGTGCCAGCAGCCCTCCGGGACAGGGAGCGGAGACCCAGTACTTC. Based on the CDR3 plus reference TRBV5-4 and TRBJ2-5, the full variable domain is ETGVTQSPTHLIKTRGQQVTLRCSSQSGHNTVSWYQQALGQGPQFIFQYYREEENGRGNFPPRFSGLQFPNYSSELNVNALELDDSALYLCASSPPGQGAETQYFGPGTRLLVL.

V is TRBV4-2 and J is TRBJ2-2; 14 bases match TRBD2. The CDR3 runs 18 residues. V dropped 2 bases and J dropped 4; count of bases not matched to a gene: 6. The germline CDR1 and CDR2 sequences are LGHNA and YNFKEQ. The CDR3 bases are TGTGCCAGCAGCCAACTGGGACTAGCGGGAGAAATCACCGGGGAGCTGTTTTTT. Its translation: CASSQLGLAGEITGELFF.

CDR3 DNA: TGTGCCAGCAGCTTCGGGGGACTCTATGGCTACACCTTC. Its translation is CASSFGGLYGYTF. The chain employs TRBV5-6 and TRBJ1-2; weak D call: TRBD1 (5 bases). The ends were cut back, 2 bases at V and 4 bases at J, with 9 bases in the middle. CDR1 and CDR2 (germline): SGHDT, YYEEEE. The CDR3 runs to 13 residues.

The rearrangement links TRBV29-1 to TRBJ2-3; tentatively, D is TRBD1 (6 bases). Germline V CDR1 and CDR2: SQVTM, ANQGSEA. V was clipped by 3 bases and J by 7 bases, with 11 bases between them. The CDR3 sequence is 12 residues long. The CDR3 spells CSVDPGQNTQYF. For the CDR3, the DNA is TGCAGCGTTGACCCCGGACAGAATACGCAGTATTTT.

In this sample, this clone turned up once. V gene TRBV27 combines with J gene TRBJ2-3, with D possibly TRBD1 on 5 matching bases. V lost 5 bases, J lost 2 bases, and 11 bases lay in between. CDR1 and CDR2 from the germline V gene are MNHEY and SMNVEV (reference sequence). This CDR3 has 14 amino acids. DNA of the CDR3: TGTGCCAGCAGTCCGACAGTTTACACAGATACGCAGTATTTT. This encodes CASSPTVYTDTQYF.